The T cell receptor beta chain under discussion was sequenced for a study of T-cell memory formation after mild COVID-19 (dated by TCRdb to about 2021). About the investigation overall: Most TCR sequence clusters were specific to one of the two donors. In a couple of donors, T-cell clones that expanded and contracted after mild COVID-19 were tracked by sequencing TCRalpha and TCRbeta repertoires over time. The cohort comprised two young, previously healthy adult volunteers, one female and one male. Study-wide findings and limitations: Contracting CD4+ clones turned up mainly in the CM and EM memory subsets, whereas EMRA was where CD8+ clones were enriched. SARS-CoV-2 specificity was not confirmed for the second-wave clones peaking on day 37. Clones contracting from day 15 to 85 had balanced CD4/CD8 phenotypes, while a second wave expanding from day 15 to 37 was biased towards CD4+. Some responding clones were found in pre-infection memory, which suggests that pre-existing cross-reactive memory T cells took part in the SARS-CoV-2 response. The study covered only a couple of mild cases, and larger cohorts including severe cases with pre-infection samples were considered necessary.

Ficoll-Paque density gradient centrifugation was used to isolate PBMCs. Of note for this clonotype: It has no known antigen specificity. It has no much larger one-base neighbor in the sample; base qualities were not kept.

Counted from cysteine to phenylalanine, this CDR3 has 11 amino acids. The CDR3 DNA has 33 bases and is translated from base 1. The V end loses 1 base and the J end loses 11 bases, and a stretch of 9 bases separates them. From a lookup of the germline V gene (reference sequence), CDR1 and CDR2 are DFQATT and SNEGSKA. These reads were obtained on an Illumina NovaSeq 6000. TCRalpha and TCRbeta cDNA libraries were constructed by 5'RACE with constant-segment primers, with sample barcodes and unique molecular identifiers being introduced. Trizol reagent was used to extract RNA from every sample. Library amplification was performed in two PCR steps, and a second sample barcode and Illumina TruSeq adapters were introduced in the second step. Sequencing of libraries was performed on an Illumina NovaSeq with 2 x 150 bp paired-end reads. Per the original workflow: Demultiplexing of reads and collapsing into UMI-guided consensus sequences were performed with migec v1.2.7. With mixcr v2.1.11, UMI consensuses were aligned to TRA and TRB V and J templates and assembled into clonotypes. A clonotype was counted as expanded or contracted only when both edgeR and NoisET called the clonotype significant, with the noise models trained on biological replicates. For edgeR calls, the cutoffs were a false discovery rate-adjusted p below 0.01 and a log2 fold-change threshold of 1. PCA with hierarchical clustering of max-normalized trajectories of the 1000 most abundant clonotypes was used as exploratory dynamics analysis. Separately sequenced CD4+ and CD8+ repertoires were used to assign a CD4 or CD8 phenotype to each responding clone. Using fastp at Q25 and MiXCR, TCRdb reprocessed the public reads and kept productive beta chains. Each CDR3 protein gets just one entry, which takes the most common genes and DNA from the rows behind it. TCRdb, rather than the study authors, made the V and J calls. The sample yields 150,000 to 200,000 distinct CDR3 sequences; about 22% were counted once. Under 25% of the sample is held by the ten biggest clonotypes.

The V and J genes are TRBV20-1 and TRBJ1-5; no D gene call is confident. Sequenced sample: PBMCs or a T cell subset sorted from them (not recorded which). The receptor comes from an adult woman who had mild COVID-19 (a few samples of this study predate the infection). The sample titles of this study are shuffled in the database, so cell type and time point are left out; the donor was told from shared clones. The CDR3 reads CSARGMEAQHF. The nucleotides are TGCAGTGCTAGAGGGATGGAAGCCCAGCATTTT.